Below, 25 T cell receptor beta chains from the same sample are listed, as sequenced in a study of shared clonotypes between healthy human individuals. TCRdb's table, derived via immunoSEQ multiplex PCR, lists solely in-frame clones and lacks some. The table lists under 550,000 clones, 90% to 96% of them singletons. Sequencing input: naive CD4+ T cells sorted from blood. As to subset: CD45RA+ positively selected. The receptor source for this set is a woman aged 25 to 39 in good health.

This clone was found once. This sequence joins TRBV25-1 and TRBJ1-5; 9 bases are a match to TRBD1. Germline lookup yields CDR1 MGHDK and CDR2 SYGVNS. This CDR3 region has 16 residues. Trimming took 3 bases from V and 3 from J; bases not matched to a gene: 6. CDR3 in DNA: TGTGCCAGCAGTGATGTACAGGGGGCGTTCAATCAGCCCCAGCATTTT. The encoded protein is CASSDVQGAFNQPQHF. Together with reference TRBV25-1 and TRBJ1-5, the CDR3 gives the full variable domain: EADIYQTPRYLVIGTGKKITLECSQTMGHDKMYWYQQDPGMELHLIHYSYGVNSTEKGDLSSESTVSRIRTEHFPLTLESARPSHTSQYLCASSDVQGAFNQPQHFGDGTRLSIL.

The chain carries TRBV19 and TRBJ2-7; TRBD2 matches 13 bases. Germline loops: CDR1 LNHDA, CDR2 SQIVND (reference sequence). After removal of 4 bases from V and 3 bases from J, the junction contained 15 bases not matched to a gene. The CDR3 length is 19 residues. The CDR3 DNA follows: TGTGCCAGTAGTAGGGGACTAGCGGGGAACCCGGCGTCGCGCTACGAGCAGTACTTC. Translating it yields CASSRGLAGNPASRYEQYF.

The V gene is TRBV4-1, the J gene TRBJ2-4, with a possible D match to TRBD2 (7 bases). CDR1 is MGHRA and CDR2 is YSYEKL in the germline V gene. Trimming removed 1 base at V and 6 bases at J, with 16 bases between. This CDR3 region has 16 residues. CDR3 in amino acids: CASSQGEGEALNIQYF. For the CDR3, the DNA is TGCGCCAGCAGCCAAGGGGAGGGGGAGGCCCTAAACATTCAGTACTTC.

The chain has TRBV18 and TRBJ1-5, with TRBD1 matching 7 bases. CDR1 KGHSH and CDR2 LQKENI come from the germline V gene. The CDR3 contains 13 residues. V lost 5 bases to trimming and J lost 5 bases; unmatched junction nucleotides: 3. CDR3 DNA sequence: TGTGCCAGCTCAGGGGACAGTGATCAGCCCCAGCATTTT. It yields the protein CASSGDSDQPQHF.

The rearrangement links TRBV5-1 to TRBJ2-3; TRBD2 agrees at 9 bases. The CDR3 has 17 amino acids. V was pared by 4 bases and J by 1 base, with 10 bases of the junction left unmatched. CDR1 is SGHRS and CDR2 is YFSETQ in the germline V gene. This CDR3 is CASSPEVAGGGTDTQYF. CDR3 DNA: TGCGCCAGCAGCCCGGAGGTTGCGGGAGGGGGCACAGATACGCAGTATTTT.

The gene calls are TRBV30 and TRBJ1-3; D remains unclear. The CDR3 is 14 residues long. The ends were cut back, 1 base at V and 1 base at J, with 8 bases in the middle. The germline gives CDR1 GTSNPN, CDR2 SVGIG (reference sequence). In DNA form, the CDR3 reads TGTGCCTGGAGTGCTAAGGCTTCTGGAAACACCATATATTTT. Translated: CAWSAKASGNTIYF.

J is TRBJ2-5 and V is TRBV28; no reliable D call. The CDR3 has 9 residues. The V gene lost 11 bases and the J gene lost 3 bases, with 4 bases spanning the gap. Germline values: CDR1 MDHEN, CDR2 SYDVKM. In nucleotides, the CDR3 is TGTGCCGAGGAAGAGACCCAGTACTTC. It is translated as CAEEETQYF. Full variable domain (missing parts from reference TRBV28 and TRBJ2-5): DVKVTQSSRYLVKRTGEKVFLECVQDMDHENMFWYRQDPGLGLRLIYFSYDVKMKEKGDIPEGYSVSREKKERFSLILESASTNQTSMYLCAEEETQYFGPGTRLLVL.

The gene calls are TRBV6-5 and TRBJ1-5, with TRBD1 identical over 8 bases. Per germline, CDR1 MNHEY and CDR2 SVGAGI. The trim removed 6 bases at V and 5 bases at J, leaving 9 bases unmatched. CDR3 length: 15 amino acids. CDR3 nucleotides: TGTGCCAGCAGCCGCGGACAGGGTAGGGATCAGCCCCAGCATTTT. As protein: CASSRGQGRDQPQHF.

This chain uses TRBV5-1 with TRBJ2-7, with 12 bases that match TRBD2. This CDR3 has 15 residues. CDR1 is SGHRS and CDR2 is YFSETQ in the germline V gene. The ends lost 7 bases at V and 5 bases at J; junction bases unmatched: 10. Here the CDR3 DNA reads TGCGCCAGCGCCCTCGGGACTAGCGGGCGGAACGAGCAGTACTTC. Protein product: CASALGTSGRNEQYF.

This chain links TRBV28 with TRBJ2-7; TRBD2 is a possible D gene (7 bases). This CDR3 has 13 amino acids. Trimming took off 10 bases at V and 0 bases at J, with 13 bases between the two ends. The germline CDR1 and CDR2 sequences are MDHEN and SYDVKM. The CDR3 region has the DNA TGTGCCACCACCGGGGGGCCCTCCTACGAGCAGTACTTC. Protein sequence: CATTGGPSYEQYF.

The genes are TRBV10-2 and TRBJ1-1; TRBD1 might be the D (6 bases). This CDR3 region has 14 residues. The V and J ends lost 6 bases and 0 bases respectively, with 11 bases between them. Germline V gene data show CDR1 as WSHSY and CDR2 as SAAADI. CDR3 sequence reads: CASRLQGVNTEAFF. The CDR3 DNA reads as TGCGCCAGCAGATTACAGGGTGTGAACACTGAAGCTTTCTTT.

The chain carries TRBV11-2 and TRBJ2-7, with D perhaps TRBD2 (5 bases). The V gene lost 2 bases and the J gene lost 2 bases, with 22 bases spanning the gap. CDR3 length: 18 residues. Germline CDR1 SGHAT, CDR2 FQNNGV. The chain's CDR3 is CASSLRSSEGFVPYEQYF. CDR3 bases: TGTGCCAGCAGCTTACGGAGTTCAGAGGGATTTGTCCCCTACGAGCAGTACTTC.

V usage is TRBV5-3 and J usage is TRBJ1-2; D not resolved. TRBV5-3 is given ORF status, its function remaining uncertain. Trimming took off 1 base at V and 8 bases at J, with 12 bases between the two ends. The CDR3 covers 13 residues. The chain's CDR3 is CARSLYSRKGYTF. For the CDR3, the DNA is TGTGCCAGAAGCTTGTATTCCCGGAAAGGCTACACCTTC.

This clone appeared a single time. The V and J genes are TRBV30 and TRBJ2-3; possible D gene TRBD2, 6 bases. Trimming stripped 0 bases from V and 4 bases from J, with 8 bases between. This CDR3 is built from 13 residues. The V gene's germline CDR1 is GTSNPN and CDR2 SVGIG (reference sequence). Here the CDR3 reads CAWSVGEADTQYF. The CDR3 bases are TGTGCCTGGAGTGTAGGGGAGGCAGATACGCAGTATTTT.

V and J are TRBV5-4 and TRBJ2-7, with a possible D match to TRBD1 (6 bases). The V end was cut by 3 bases, the J end by 5 bases, with 15 bases between. Germline CDR1 reads SGHNT; CDR2 reads YYREEE (reference sequence). The CDR3 contains 14 residues. CDR3 DNA: TGTGCCAGCAGCTCCCCCGGGACACCAAACGAGCAGTACTTC. This codes for CASSSPGTPNEQYF.

The V and J genes are TRBV5-1 and TRBJ1-3; D remains ambiguous. The CDR3 sequence is 15 residues long. Trimming removed 1 base at V and 3 bases at J, with 11 bases between. Germline values: CDR1 SGHRS, CDR2 YFSETQ. The CDR3 DNA sequence: TGCGCCAGCAGCTTGACCGGGTCCTTTGGAAACACCATATATTTT. Encoded protein: CASSLTGSFGNTIYF.

The chain links TRBV5-4 to TRBJ2-6; TRBD1 matches at 8 bases. There are 17 residues in the CDR3. Germline V gene lookup returns CDR1 SGHNT and CDR2 YYREEE (reference sequence). Germline trimming cut 3 bases from V and 0 bases from J; bases unmatched to any gene: 5. The CDR3, as DNA: TGTGCCAGCAGCTCCGGACAGGGCTACTCTGGGGCCAACGTCCTGACTTTC. Its translation: CASSSGQGYSGANVLTF.

The chain recombines TRBV7-2 with TRBJ2-2; no reliable D call. With 6 bases removed from V and 2 bases from J, the gap between germline ends came to 13 bases. There are 15 residues in the CDR3. Germline-derived CDR1 and CDR2 are SGHTA and FQGNSA. The CDR3 DNA reads as TGTGCCAGCAGTACGACCAACGTCAACACCGGGGAGCTGTTTTTT. Its protein product is CASSTTNVNTGELFF.

This clone was seen a few times. J is TRBJ2-7 and V is TRBV4-1; D is ambiguous. Germline V gene sequence: CDR1 MGHRA, CDR2 YSYEKL. This CDR3 has 15 amino acids. V lost 0 bases, J lost 4 bases, and 13 bases lay in between. CDR3 region: CASSQEARAAYEQYF. CDR3 DNA sequence: TGCGCCAGCAGCCAAGAAGCTCGGGCGGCGTACGAGCAGTACTTC.

CDR3 residues: CASSGSGRRETQYF. The CDR3 region has the DNA TGTGCCAGCAGTGGTAGCGGGAGAAGGGAGACCCAGTACTTC. The chain combines TRBV28 with TRBJ2-5, with 9 bases matching TRBD2. The V and J ends lost 5 bases and 5 bases, in that order; junction bases with no gene match: 6. Germline V gene data show CDR1 as MDHEN and CDR2 as SYDVKM. This CDR3 has 14 amino acids.

The V and J genes are TRBV2 and TRBJ2-5; D gene uncertain. Germline V gene sequence: CDR1 SNHLY, CDR2 FYNNEI. The CDR3 extends over 16 amino acids. Trimming pared 5 bases from V and 1 base from J, leaving 17 bases between. The CDR3 region is CASSSGSPGIQETQYF. The CDR3 DNA sequence: TGTGCCAGCAGTTCTGGGTCGCCAGGCATCCAAGAGACCCAGTACTTC.

The chain couples TRBV7-9 to TRBJ2-7, with 11 bases fitting TRBD1. V shed 4 bases and J 2 bases; nucleotides not matched to a gene: 4. The CDR3 covers 15 residues. From germline, CDR1 is SEHNR and CDR2 FQNEAQ (reference sequence). CDR3 protein: CASSSPGQGAYEQYF. The DNA for the CDR3 is TGTGCCAGCAGCTCGCCGGGACAGGGGGCCTACGAGCAGTACTTC.

The rearrangement joins TRBV10-3 to TRBJ2-1; 9 nucleotides line up with TRBD1. J lost 5 bases, V lost 4 bases, and 6 bases had no gene match. CDR3 size: 15 residues. Germline V lookup: CDR1 ENHRY, CDR2 SYGVKD. The CDR3 is CAISAGQGGDNEQFF. The CDR3 DNA reads as TGTGCCATCAGTGCGGGACAGGGCGGCGACAATGAGCAGTTCTTC.

V is TRBV5-6 and J is TRBJ2-7; no clear D. The CDR3 loop spans 15 amino acids. Germline CDR1 SGHDT, CDR2 YYEEEE. Between the trimmed V and J ends, which lost 0 bases and 3 bases, there was a span of 13 bases. DNA of the CDR3: TGTGCCAGCAGCTTGGGGGTGGACGCGTTCTACGAGCAGTACTTC. Protein: CASSLGVDAFYEQYF.

CDR3 loop: CASSFRQGGGTGELFF. The CDR3 DNA sequence: TGTGCCAGCAGTTTCCGACAGGGCGGCGGCACCGGGGAGCTGTTTTTT. The chain carries TRBV27 and TRBJ2-2; 7 bases line up with TRBD1. Germline CDR1 reads MNHEY; CDR2 reads SMNVEV (reference sequence). Germline trimming cut 3 bases from V and 4 bases from J; bases unmatched to any gene: 8. The CDR3 runs to 16 residues.